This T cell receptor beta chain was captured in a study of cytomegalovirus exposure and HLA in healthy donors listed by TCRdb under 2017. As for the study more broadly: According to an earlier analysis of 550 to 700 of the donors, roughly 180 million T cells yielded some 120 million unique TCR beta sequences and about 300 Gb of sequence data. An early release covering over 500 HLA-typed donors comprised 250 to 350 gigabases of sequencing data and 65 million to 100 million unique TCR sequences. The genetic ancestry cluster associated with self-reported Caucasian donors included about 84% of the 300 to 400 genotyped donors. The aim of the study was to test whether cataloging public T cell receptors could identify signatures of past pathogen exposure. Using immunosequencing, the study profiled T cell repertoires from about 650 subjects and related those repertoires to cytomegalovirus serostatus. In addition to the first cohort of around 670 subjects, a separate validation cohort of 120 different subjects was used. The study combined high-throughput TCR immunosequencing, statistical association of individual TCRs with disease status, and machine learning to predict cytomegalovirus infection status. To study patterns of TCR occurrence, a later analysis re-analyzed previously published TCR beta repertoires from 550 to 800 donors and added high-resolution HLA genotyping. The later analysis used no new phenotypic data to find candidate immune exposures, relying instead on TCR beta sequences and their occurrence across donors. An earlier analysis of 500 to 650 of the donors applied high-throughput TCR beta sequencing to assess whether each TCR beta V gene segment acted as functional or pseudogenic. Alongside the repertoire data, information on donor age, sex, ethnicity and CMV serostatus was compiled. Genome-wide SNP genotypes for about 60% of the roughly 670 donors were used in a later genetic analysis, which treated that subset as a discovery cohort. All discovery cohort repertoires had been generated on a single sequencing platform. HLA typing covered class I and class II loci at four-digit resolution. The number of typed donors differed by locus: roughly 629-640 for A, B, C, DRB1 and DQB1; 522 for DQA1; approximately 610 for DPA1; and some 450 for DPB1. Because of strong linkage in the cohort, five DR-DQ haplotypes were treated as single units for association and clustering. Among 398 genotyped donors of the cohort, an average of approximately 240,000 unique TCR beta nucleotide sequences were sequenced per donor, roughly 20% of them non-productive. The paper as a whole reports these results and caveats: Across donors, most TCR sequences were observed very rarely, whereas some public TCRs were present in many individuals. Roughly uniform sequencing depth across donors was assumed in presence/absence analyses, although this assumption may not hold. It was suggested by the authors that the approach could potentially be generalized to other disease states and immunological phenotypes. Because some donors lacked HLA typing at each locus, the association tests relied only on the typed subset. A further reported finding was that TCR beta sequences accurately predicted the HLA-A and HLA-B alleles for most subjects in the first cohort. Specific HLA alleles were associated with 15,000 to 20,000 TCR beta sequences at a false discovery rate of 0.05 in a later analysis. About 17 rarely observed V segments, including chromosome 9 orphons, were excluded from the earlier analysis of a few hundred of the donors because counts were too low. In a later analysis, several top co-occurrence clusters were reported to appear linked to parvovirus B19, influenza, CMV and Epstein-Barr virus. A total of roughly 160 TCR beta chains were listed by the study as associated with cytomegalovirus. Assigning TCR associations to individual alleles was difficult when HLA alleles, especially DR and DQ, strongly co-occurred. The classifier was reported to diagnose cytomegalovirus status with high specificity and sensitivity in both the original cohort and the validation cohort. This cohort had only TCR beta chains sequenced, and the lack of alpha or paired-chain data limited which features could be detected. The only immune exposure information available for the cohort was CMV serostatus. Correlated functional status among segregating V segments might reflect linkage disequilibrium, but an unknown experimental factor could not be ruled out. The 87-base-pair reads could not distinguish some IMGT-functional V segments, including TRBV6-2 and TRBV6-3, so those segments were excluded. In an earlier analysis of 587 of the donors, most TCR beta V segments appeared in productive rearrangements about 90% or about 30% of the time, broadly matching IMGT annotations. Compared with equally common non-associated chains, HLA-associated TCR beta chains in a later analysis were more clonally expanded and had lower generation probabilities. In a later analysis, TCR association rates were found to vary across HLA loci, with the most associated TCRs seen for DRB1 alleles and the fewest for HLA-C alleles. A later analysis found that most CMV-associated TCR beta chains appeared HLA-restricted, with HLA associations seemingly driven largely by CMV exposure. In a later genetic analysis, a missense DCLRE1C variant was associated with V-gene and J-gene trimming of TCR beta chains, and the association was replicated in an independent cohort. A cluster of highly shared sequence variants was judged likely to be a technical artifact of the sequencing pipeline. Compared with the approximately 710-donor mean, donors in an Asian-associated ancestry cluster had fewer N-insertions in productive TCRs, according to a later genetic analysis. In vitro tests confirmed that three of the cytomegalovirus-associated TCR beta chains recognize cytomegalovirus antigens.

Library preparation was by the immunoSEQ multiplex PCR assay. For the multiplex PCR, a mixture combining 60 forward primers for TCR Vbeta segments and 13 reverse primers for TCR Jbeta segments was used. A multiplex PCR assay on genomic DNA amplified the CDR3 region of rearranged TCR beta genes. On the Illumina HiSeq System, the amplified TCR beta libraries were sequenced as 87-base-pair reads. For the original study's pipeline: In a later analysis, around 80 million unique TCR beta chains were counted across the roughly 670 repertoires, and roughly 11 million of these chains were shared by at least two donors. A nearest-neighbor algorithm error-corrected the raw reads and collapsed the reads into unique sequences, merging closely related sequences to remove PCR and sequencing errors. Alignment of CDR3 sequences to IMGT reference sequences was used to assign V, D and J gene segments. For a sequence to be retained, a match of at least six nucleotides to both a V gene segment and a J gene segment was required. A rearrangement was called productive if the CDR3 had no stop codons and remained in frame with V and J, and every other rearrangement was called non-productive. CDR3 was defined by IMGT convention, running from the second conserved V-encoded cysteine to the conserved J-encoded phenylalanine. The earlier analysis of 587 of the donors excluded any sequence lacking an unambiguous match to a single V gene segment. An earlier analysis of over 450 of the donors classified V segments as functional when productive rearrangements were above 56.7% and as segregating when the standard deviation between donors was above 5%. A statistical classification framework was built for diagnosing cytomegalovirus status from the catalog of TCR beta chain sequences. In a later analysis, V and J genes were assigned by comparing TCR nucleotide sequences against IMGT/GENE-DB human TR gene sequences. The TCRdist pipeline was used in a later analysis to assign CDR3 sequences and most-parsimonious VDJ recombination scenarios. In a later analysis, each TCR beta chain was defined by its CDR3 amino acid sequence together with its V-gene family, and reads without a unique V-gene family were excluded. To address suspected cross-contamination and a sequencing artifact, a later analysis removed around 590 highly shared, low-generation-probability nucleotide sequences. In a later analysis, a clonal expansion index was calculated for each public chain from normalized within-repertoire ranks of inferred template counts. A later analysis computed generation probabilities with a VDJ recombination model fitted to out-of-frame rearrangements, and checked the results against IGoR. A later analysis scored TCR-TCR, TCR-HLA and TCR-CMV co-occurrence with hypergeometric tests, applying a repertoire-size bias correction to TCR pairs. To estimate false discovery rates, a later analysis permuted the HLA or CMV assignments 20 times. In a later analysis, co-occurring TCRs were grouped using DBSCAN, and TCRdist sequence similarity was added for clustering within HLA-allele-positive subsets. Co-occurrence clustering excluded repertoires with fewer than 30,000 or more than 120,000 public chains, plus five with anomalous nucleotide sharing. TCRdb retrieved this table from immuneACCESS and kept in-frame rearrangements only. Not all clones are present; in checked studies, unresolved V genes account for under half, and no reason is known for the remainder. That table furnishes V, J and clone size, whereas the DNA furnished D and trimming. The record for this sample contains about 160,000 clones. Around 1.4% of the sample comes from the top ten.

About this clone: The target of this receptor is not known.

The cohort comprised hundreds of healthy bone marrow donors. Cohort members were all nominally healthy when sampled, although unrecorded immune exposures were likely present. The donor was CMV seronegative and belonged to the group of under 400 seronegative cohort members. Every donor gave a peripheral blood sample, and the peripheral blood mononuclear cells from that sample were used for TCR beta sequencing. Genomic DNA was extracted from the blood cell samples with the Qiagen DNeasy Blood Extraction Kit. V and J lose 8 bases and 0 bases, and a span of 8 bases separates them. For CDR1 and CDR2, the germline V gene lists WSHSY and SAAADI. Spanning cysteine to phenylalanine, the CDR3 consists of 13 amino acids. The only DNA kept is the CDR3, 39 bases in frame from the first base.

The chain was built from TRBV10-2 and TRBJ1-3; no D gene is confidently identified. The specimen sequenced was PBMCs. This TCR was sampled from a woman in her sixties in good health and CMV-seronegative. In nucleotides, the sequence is TGCGCCAGCGTCTCCCCCTCTGGAAACACCATATATTTT. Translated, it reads CASVSPSGNTIYF.